The 3 T cell receptor beta chains below all came from one sample that was sequenced in a study of cytomegalovirus exposure and HLA in healthy donors. The PCR contained 60 Vbeta and 13 Jbeta primers. Some clones are missing from TCRdb's copy, which holds only in-frame ones; the method was immunoSEQ multiplex PCR. The table shows roughly 120,000 clones, with 60% to 85% occurring only once. The sample taken for sequencing was PBMCs. These receptors all come from a human donor in good health.

This chain joins TRBV21-1 and TRBJ1-5; TRBD1 is the table's D call, not checked against the DNA. TRBV21-1 is deemed a pseudogene. CDR3 length: 16 amino acids. CDR3 region: CASSKLTVYSNQPQHF. The CDR3 DNA sequence: TGTGCCAGCAGCAAATTGACAGTCTATAGCAATCAGCCCCAGCATTTT.

This chain's CDR3 is CASSSRLAGGYNEQFF. The CDR3, as DNA: TGTGCCAGCAGCTCCCGACTAGCGGGGGGTTACAATGAGCAGTTCTTC. The chain carries TRBV7-8 and TRBJ2-1, with 13 bases that match TRBD2. Germline trimming cut 4 bases from V and 4 bases from J; bases unmatched to any gene: 4. Germline CDR1 SGHVS, CDR2 FQNEAQ. The CDR3 covers 16 residues.

The chain links TRBV11-2 to TRBJ2-7; TRBD1 matches at 7 bases. The CDR3 loop spans 15 amino acids. CDR1 and CDR2 from the germline V gene are SGHAT and FQNNGV. The J segment lost 0 bases and the V segment lost 4 bases, leaving 6 bases of the junction unmatched. The CDR3 sequence: CASSSTGWDSYEQYF. CDR3 DNA sequence: TGTGCCAGCAGCTCGACAGGGTGGGACTCCTACGAGCAGTACTTC.